This T cell receptor beta chain was captured by sequencing in a study of response to subunit inactivated influenza vaccine. General observations from the study: The authors suggested that few new T cells are recruited per seasonal influenza vaccination.

TCRdb analysed the RT-PCR reads with MiXCR anew, one entry per CDR3 protein. The repertoire consists of 540,000 or so distinct CDR3 sequences, with 10% to 15% occurring once and the leading ten covering around 13%. With respect to this clonotype: Its antigen is undetermined.

V lost 1 base, J lost 7 bases, and 17 bases lay in between. Germline V gene sequence: CDR1 SGHTA, CDR2 FQGNSA. This CDR3 comprises 16 residues. Sequencing was performed on PBMCs from blood, taken about 6 weeks after vaccination. The chain links TRBV7-2 to TRBJ2-1; D gene unclear. This TCR was sampled from a man between 50 and 59 years old who received an inactivated influenza vaccine. CDR3 nucleotides: TGTGCCAGCAGCTTAGGGATCGCGAGAGGTACGAATGAGCAGTTCTTC. Translating it yields CASSLGIARGTNEQFF. Full variable domain (rest looked up from reference TRBV7-2 and TRBJ2-1): GAGVSQSPSNKVTEKGKDVELRCDPISGHTALYWYRQSLGQGLEFLIYFQGNSAPDKSGLPSDRFSAERTGGSVSTLTIQRTQQEDSAVYLCASSLGIARGTNEQFFGPGTRLTVL.